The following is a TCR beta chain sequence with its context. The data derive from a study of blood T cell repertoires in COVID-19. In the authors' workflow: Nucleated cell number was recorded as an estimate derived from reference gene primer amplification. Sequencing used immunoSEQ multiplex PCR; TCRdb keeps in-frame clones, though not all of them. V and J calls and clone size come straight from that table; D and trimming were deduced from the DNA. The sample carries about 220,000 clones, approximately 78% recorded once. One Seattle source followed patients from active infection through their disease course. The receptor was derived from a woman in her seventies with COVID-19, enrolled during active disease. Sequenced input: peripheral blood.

The CDR3 nucleotides are TGTGCCAGTTCAAGGGGATCGGATGAAAAACTGTTTTTT. Translated: CASSRGSDEKLFF. The chain employs TRBV2 and TRBJ1-4, with D tentatively TRBD1 (5 bases). This CDR3 region has 13 residues. Trimming cost V 9 bases and J 6 bases, with 14 bases left between them. Germline CDR1 and CDR2: SNHLY and FYNNEI.